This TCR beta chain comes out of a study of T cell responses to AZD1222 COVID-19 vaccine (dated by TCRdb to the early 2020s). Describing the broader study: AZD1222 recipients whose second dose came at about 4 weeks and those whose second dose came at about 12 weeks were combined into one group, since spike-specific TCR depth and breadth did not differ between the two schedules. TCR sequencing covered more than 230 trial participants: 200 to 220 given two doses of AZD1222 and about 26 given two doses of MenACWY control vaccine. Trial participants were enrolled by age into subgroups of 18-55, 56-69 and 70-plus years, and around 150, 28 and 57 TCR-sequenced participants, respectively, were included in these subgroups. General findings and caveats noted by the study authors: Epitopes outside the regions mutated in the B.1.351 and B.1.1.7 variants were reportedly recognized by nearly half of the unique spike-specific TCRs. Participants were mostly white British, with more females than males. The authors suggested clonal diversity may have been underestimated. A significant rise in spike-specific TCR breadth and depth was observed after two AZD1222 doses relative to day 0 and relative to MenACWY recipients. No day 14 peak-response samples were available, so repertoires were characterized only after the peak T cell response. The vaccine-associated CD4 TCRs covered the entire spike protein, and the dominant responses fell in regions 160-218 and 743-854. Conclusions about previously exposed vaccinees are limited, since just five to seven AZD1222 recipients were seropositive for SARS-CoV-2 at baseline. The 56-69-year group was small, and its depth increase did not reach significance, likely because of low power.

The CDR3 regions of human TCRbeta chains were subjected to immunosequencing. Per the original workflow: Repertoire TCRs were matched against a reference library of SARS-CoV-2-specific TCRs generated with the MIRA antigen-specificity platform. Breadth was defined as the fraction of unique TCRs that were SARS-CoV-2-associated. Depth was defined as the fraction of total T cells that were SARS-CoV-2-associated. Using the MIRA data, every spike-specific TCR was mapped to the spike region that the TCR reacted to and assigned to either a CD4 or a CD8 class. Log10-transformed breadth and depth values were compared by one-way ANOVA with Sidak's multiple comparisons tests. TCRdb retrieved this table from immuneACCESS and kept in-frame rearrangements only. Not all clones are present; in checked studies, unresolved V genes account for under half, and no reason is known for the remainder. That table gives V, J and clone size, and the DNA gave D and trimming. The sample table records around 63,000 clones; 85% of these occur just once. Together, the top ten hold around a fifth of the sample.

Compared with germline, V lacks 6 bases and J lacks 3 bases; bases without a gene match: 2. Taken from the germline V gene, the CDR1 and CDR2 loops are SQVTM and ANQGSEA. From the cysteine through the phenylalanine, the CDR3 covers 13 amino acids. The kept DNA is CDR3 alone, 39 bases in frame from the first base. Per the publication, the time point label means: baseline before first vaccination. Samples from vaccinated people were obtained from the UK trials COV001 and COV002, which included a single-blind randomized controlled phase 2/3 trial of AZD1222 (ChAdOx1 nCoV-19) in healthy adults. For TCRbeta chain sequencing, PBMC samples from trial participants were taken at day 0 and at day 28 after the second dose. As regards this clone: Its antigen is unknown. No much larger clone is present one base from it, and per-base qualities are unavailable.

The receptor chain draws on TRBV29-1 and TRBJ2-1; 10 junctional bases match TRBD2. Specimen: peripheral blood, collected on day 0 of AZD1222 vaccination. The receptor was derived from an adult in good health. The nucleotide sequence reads TGCAGCGTGTCTAGCGGGGGCTACAATGAGCAGTTCTTC. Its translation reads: CSVSSGGYNEQFF.